Sequencing of this TCR beta chain was carried out in a study of blood T cell repertoires in COVID-19. The CDR3 loop spans 17 amino acids. Germline V gene data show CDR1 as SGHKS and CDR2 as YYEKEE (reference sequence). V trimming: 5 bases; J trimming: 5 bases; junction bases outside the gene matches: 13. Repertoires were generated with immunoSEQ multiplex PCR, while TCRdb's copy carries only in-frame clones and drops some. The data contain about 140,000 clones, approximately 81% of them singletons. The J gene is TRBJ1-5, the V gene TRBV5-5, with TRBD1 matching over 10 bases. The sequencing input was PBMCs or T cells enriched from blood (not recorded which). The receptor was isolated from a man aged 40-50 years with acute COVID-19. This chain's CDR3 is CASSPPGTGDGDQPQHF. CDR3 DNA: TGTGCCAGCAGTCCGCCCGGGACAGGGGACGGGGATCAGCCCCAGCATTTT.